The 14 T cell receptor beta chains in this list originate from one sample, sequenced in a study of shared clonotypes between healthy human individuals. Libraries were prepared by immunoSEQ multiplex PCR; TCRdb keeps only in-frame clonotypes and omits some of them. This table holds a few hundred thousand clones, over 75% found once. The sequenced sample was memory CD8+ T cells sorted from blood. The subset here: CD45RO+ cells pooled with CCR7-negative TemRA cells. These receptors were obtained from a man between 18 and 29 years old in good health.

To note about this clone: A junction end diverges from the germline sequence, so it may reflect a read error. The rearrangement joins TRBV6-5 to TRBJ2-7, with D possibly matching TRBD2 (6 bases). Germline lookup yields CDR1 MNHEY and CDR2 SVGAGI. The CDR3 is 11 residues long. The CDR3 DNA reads TGTGCCAGCAGTGGAGGGCAGTTCACTAGCTTC. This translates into CASSGGQFTSF.

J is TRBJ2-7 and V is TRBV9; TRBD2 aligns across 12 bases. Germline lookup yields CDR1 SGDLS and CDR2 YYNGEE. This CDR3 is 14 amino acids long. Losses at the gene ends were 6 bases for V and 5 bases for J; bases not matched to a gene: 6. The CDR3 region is CASTPTSGSHEQYF. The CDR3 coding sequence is TGTGCCAGCACACCGACTAGCGGGAGCCACGAGCAGTACTTC.

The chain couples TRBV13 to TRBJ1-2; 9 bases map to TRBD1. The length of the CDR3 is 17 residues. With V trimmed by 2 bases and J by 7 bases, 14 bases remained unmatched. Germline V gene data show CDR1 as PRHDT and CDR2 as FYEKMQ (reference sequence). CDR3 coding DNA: TGTGCCAGCAGCTTACCCGACGAACGGACAGGGGCTCCTGGCTACACCTTC. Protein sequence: CASSLPDERTGAPGYTF.

In DNA form, the CDR3 reads TGCAGTGCTAAACTAGCGGATGAGCAGTTCTTC. Its translation is CSAKLADEQFF. The V call is TRBV20-1, the J call TRBJ2-1; 8 positions agree with TRBD2. After removal of 4 bases from V and 8 bases from J, the junction contained 1 base not matched to a gene. Germline V gene data show CDR1 as DFQATT and CDR2 as SNEGSKA (reference sequence). The CDR3 contains 11 residues.

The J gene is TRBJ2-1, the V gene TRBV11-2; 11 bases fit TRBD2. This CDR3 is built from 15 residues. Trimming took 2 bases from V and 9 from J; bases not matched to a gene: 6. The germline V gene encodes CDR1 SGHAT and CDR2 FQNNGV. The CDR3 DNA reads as TGTGCCAGCAGCTTATTTCTAGCGGGGGGAAGTGAGCAGTTCTTC. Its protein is CASSLFLAGGSEQFF.

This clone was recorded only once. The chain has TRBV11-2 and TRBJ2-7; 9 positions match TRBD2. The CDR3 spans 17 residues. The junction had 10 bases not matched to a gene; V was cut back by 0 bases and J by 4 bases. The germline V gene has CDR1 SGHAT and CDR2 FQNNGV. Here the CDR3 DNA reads TGTGCCAGCAGCTTAGAGGAGGGGCTAGCGGGATTGTACGAGCAGTACTTC. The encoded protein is CASSLEEGLAGLYEQYF.

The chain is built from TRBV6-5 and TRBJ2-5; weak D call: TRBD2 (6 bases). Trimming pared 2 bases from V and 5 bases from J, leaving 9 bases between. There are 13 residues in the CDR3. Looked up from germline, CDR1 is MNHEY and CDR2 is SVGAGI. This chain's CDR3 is CASSYSRGETQYF. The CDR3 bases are TGTGCCAGCAGTTACAGCCGGGGGGAGACCCAGTACTTC.

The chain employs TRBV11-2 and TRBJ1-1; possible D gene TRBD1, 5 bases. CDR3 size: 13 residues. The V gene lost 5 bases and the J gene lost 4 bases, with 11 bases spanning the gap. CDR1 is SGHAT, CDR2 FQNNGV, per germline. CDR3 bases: TGTGCCAGCAGCCAGGGTTCGATCACTGAAGCTTTCTTT. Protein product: CASSQGSITEAFF.

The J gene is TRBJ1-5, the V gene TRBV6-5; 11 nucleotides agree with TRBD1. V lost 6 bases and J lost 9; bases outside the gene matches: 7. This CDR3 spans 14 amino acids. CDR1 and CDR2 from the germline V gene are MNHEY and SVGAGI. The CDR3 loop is CASSPGQGESPQHF. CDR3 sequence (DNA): TGTGCCAGCAGCCCGGGACAGGGGGAATCGCCCCAGCATTTT.

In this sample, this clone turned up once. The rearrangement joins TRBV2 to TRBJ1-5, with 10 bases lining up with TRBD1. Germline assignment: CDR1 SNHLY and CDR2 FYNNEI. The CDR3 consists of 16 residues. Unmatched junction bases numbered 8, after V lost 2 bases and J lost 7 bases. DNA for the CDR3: TGTGCCAGCAGTGAAAGGGACAGGGGCGTTTACCAGCCCCAGCATTTT. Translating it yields CASSERDRGVYQPQHF.

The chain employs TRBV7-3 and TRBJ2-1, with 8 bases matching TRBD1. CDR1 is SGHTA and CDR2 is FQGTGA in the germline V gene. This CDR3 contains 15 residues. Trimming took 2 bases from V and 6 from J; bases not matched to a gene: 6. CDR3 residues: CASSLGTGIVNEQFF. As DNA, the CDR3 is TGTGCCAGCAGCTTAGGGACAGGAATCGTCAATGAGCAGTTCTTC.

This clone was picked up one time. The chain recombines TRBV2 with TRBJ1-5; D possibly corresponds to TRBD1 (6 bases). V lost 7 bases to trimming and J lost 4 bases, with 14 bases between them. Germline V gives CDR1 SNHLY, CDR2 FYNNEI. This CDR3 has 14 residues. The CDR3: CASNNGQLNQPQHF. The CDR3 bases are TGTGCCAGCAACAACGGACAGCTTAATCAGCCCCAGCATTTT.

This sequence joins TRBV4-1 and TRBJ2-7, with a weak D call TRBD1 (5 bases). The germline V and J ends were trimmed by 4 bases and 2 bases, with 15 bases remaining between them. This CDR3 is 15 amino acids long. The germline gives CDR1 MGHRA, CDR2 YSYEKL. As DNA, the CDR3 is TGCGCCAGCAGCCTACGTGTGGGGCCGGCCTACGAGCAGTACTTC. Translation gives CASSLRVGPAYEQYF.

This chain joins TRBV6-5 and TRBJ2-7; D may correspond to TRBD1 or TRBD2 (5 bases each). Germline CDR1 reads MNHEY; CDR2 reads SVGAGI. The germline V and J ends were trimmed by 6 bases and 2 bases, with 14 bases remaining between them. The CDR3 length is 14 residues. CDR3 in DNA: TGTGCCAGCAGCCGATCGGGGCGCGCCTACGAGCAGTACTTC. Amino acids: CASSRSGRAYEQYF.